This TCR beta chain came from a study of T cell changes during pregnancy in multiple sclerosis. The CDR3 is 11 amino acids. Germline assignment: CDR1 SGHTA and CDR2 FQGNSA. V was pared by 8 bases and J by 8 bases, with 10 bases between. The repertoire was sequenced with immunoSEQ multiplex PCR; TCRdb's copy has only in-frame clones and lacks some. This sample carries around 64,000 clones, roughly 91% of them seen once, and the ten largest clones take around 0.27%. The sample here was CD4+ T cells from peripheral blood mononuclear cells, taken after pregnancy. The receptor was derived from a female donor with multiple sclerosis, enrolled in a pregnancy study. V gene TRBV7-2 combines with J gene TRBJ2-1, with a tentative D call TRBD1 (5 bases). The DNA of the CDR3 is TGTGCCAGCGGACATGGGGATGAGCAGTTCTTC. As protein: CASGHGDEQFF.